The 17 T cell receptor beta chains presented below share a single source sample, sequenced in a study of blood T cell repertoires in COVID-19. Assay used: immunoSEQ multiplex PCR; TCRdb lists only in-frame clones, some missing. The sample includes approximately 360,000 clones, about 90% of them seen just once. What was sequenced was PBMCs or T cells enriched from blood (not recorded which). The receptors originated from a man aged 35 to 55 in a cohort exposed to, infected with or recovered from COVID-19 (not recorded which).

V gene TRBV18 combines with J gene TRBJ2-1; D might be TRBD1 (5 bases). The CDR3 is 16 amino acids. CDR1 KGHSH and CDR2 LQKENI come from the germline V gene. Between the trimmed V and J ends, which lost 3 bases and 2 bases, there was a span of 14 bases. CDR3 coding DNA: TGTGCCAGCTCACCTACCCTGTGGGGCGCCTACAATGAGCAGTTCTTC. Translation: CASSPTLWGAYNEQFF.

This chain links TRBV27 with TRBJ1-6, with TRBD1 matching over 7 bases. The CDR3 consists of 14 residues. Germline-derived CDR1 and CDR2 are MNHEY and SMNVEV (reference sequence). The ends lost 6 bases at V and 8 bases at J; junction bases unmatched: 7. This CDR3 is CASRTGTDDSPLHF. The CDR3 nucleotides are TGTGCCAGCAGGACCGGGACAGACGATTCACCCCTCCACTTT.

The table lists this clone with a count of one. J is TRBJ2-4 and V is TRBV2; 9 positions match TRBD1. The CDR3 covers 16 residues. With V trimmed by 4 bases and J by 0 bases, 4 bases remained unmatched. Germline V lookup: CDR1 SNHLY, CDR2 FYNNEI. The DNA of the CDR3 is TGTGCCAGCAGTGGGGACAGGGCTGTAGCCAAAAACATTCAGTACTTC. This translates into CASSGDRAVAKNIQYF.

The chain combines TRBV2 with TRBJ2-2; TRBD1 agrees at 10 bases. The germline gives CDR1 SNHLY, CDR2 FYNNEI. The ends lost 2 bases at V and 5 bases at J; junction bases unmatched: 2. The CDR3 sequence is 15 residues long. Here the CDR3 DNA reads TGTGCCAGCAGTGAACGGGGACAGGGGACCGGGGAGCTGTTTTTT. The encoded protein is CASSERGQGTGELFF.

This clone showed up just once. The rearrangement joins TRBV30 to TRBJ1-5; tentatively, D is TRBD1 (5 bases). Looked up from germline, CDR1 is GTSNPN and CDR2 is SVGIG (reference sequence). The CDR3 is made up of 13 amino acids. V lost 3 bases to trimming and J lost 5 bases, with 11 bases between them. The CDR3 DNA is TGTGCCTGGAGCGGGGGACTATATCAGCCCCAGCATTTT. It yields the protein CAWSGGLYQPQHF.

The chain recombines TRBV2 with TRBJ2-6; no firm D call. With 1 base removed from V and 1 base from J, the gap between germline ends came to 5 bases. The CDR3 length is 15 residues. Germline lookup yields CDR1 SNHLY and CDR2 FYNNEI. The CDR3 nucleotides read TGTGCCAGCAGTGAAGAGAGGTCTGGGGCCAACGTCCTGACTTTC. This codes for CASSEERSGANVLTF. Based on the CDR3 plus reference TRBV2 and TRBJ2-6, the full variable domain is EPEVTQTPSHQVTQMGQEVILRCVPISNHLYFYWYRQILGQKVEFLVSFYNNEISEKSEIFDDQFSVERPDGSNFTLKIRSTKLEDSAMYFCASSEERSGANVLTFGAGSRLTVL.

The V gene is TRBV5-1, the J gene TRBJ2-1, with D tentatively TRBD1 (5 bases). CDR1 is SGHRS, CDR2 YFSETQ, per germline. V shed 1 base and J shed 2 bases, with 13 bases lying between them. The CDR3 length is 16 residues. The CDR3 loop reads CASSLSGFLAYNEQFF. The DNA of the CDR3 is TGCGCCAGCAGCTTGTCAGGGTTTTTAGCCTACAATGAGCAGTTCTTC.

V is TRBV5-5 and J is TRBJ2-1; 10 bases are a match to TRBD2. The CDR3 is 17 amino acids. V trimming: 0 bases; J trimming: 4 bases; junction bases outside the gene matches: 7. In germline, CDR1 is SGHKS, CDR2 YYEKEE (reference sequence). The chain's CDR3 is CASSLVPTSGVYNEQFF. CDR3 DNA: TGTGCCAGCAGCTTGGTCCCTACTAGCGGGGTTTACAATGAGCAGTTCTTC.

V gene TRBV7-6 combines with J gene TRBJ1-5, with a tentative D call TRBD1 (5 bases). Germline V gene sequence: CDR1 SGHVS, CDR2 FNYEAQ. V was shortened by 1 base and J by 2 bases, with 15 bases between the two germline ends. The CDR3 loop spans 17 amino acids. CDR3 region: CASSLEGATSGNQPQHF. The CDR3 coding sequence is TGTGCCAGCAGCTTAGAAGGGGCAACTTCGGGCAATCAGCCCCAGCATTTT.

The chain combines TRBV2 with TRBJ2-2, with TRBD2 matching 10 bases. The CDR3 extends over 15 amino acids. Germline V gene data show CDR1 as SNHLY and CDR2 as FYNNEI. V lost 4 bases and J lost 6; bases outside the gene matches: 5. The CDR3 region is CASSAPSGSAGELFF. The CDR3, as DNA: TGTGCCAGCAGTGCCCCTAGCGGGAGCGCCGGGGAGCTGTTTTTT.

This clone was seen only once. In DNA, the CDR3 is TGCGCCAGCAGCCAAGTGCCTAGCGGTAACGGATTATACGAGCAGTACTTC. As protein: CASSQVPSGNGLYEQYF. V is TRBV4-1 and J is TRBJ2-7, with 7 bases aligning to TRBD2. Germline values: CDR1 MGHRA, CDR2 YSYEKL. This CDR3 is built from 17 residues. The V and J ends lost 1 base and 4 bases, in that order; junction bases with no gene match: 13.

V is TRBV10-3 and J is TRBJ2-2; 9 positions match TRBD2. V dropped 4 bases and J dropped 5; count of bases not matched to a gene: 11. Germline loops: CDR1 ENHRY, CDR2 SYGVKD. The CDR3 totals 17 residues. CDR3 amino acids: CAISVWSSGSGTGELFF. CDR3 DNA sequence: TGTGCCATCAGTGTTTGGAGTAGCGGGAGTGGGACCGGGGAGCTGTTTTTT.

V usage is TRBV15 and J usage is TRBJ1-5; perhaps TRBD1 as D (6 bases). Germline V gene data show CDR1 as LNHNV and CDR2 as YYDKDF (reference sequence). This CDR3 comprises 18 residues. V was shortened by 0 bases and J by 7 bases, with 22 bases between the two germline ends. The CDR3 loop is CATSRERTVRLGRQPQHF. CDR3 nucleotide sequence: TGTGCCACCAGCAGAGAACGGACAGTCAGGTTGGGTAGGCAGCCCCAGCATTTT.

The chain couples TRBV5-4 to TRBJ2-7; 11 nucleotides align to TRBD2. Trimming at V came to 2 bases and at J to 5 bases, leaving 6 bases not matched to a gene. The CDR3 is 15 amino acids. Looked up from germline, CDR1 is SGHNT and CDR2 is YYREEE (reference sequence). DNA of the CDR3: TGTGCCAGCAGCTTACTAGCGGGAGAGTCCCACGAGCAGTACTTC. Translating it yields CASSLLAGESHEQYF.

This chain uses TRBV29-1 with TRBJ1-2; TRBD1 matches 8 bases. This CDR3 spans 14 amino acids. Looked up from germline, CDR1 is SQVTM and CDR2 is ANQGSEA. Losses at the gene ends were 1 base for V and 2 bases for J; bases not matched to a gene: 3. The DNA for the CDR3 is TGCAGCGTTGAAGGTCCAGGGGGCAACTATGGCTACACCTTC. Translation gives CSVEGPGGNYGYTF.

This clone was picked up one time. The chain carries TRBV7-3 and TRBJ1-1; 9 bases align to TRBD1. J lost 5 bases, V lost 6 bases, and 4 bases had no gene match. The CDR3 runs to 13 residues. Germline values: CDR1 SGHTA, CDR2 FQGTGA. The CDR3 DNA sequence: TGTGCCAGCAGTTTAGACAGGGGGACTGAAGCTTTCTTT. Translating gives CASSLDRGTEAFF. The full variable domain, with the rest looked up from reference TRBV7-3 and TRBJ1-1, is GAGVSQTPSNKVTEKGKYVELRCDPISGHTALYWYRQSLGQGPEFLIYFQGTGAADDSGLPNDRFFAVRPEGSVSTLKIQRTERGDSAVYLCASSLDRGTEAFFGQGTRLTVV.

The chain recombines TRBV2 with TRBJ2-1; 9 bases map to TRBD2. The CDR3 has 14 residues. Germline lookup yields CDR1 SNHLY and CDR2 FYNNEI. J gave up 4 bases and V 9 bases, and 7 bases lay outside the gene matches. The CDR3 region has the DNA TGTGCCAGTTCGACTAGCGGAATTTACAATGAGCAGTTCTTC. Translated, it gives CASSTSGIYNEQFF. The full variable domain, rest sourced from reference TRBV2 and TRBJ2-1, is EPEVTQTPSHQVTQMGQEVILRCVPISNHLYFYWYRQILGQKVEFLVSFYNNEISEKSEIFDDQFSVERPDGSNFTLKIRSTKLEDSAMYFCASSTSGIYNEQFFGPGTRLTVL.